These 22 T cell receptor beta chains came from one sample sequenced in a study of blood T cell repertoires in COVID-19. Sequenced by immunoSEQ multiplex PCR; TCRdb stores in-frame clones only, minus some. The sample consists of more than 95,000 clones, 70% to 90% of them appearing once. Sequenced input: peripheral blood. The receptors here all came from a man between 50 and 59 years old in a cohort sampled during active COVID-19.

The genes are TRBV7-9 and TRBJ2-1, with a weak D call TRBD1 (6 bases). Trimming removed 2 bases from V and 11 bases from J, with 13 bases in between. This CDR3 has 13 amino acids. The germline gives CDR1 SEHNR, CDR2 FQNEAQ (reference sequence). The CDR3 coding sequence is TGTGCCAGCAGCTTAAGCACCGGGACAAAGCAGTTCTTC. Residues: CASSLSTGTKQFF.

The chain has TRBV19 and TRBJ1-2; D is unresolved. V dropped 7 bases and J dropped 4 bases, with 16 bases sitting between them. Germline V gene lookup returns CDR1 LNHDA and CDR2 SQIVND (reference sequence). The CDR3 runs 14 residues. CDR3 sequence: CASMGRVSIYGYTF. The CDR3 nucleotides are TGTGCCAGTATGGGGAGGGTAAGTATCTATGGCTACACCTTC.

The chain couples TRBV27 to TRBJ1-2; unclear D gene. V was pared by 3 bases and J by 7 bases, with 12 bases between. The CDR3 spans 13 residues. Per germline, CDR1 MNHEY and CDR2 SMNVEV (reference sequence). The CDR3 nucleotides are TGTGCCAGCAGTTTTAGCGTCCTCACTGGCTACACCTTC. Encoded protein: CASSFSVLTGYTF.

V usage is TRBV11-2 and J usage is TRBJ1-1, with D uncertain. This CDR3 has 14 residues. Trimming stripped 1 base from V and 4 bases from J, with 10 bases between. The germline V gene has CDR1 SGHAT and CDR2 FQNNGV. The CDR3 is CASSLGAGITEAFF. The DNA for the CDR3 is TGTGCCAGCAGCTTAGGAGCGGGGATCACTGAAGCTTTCTTT.

The table lists this clone with a few counts. V gene TRBV5-6 combines with J gene TRBJ2-1; TRBD2 aligns across 14 bases. The CDR3 has 16 amino acids. J was trimmed by 8 bases and V by 1 base; bases with no gene match: 5. Germline V gives CDR1 SGHDT, CDR2 YYEEEE. CDR3 loop: CASSLPTSGGADEQFF. The CDR3 coding sequence is TGTGCCAGCAGCTTGCCGACTAGCGGGGGGGCTGATGAGCAGTTCTTC. Full variable domain (rest looked up from reference TRBV5-6 and TRBJ2-1): DAGVTQSPTHLIKTRGQQVTLRCSPKSGHDTVSWYQQALGQGPQFIFQYYEEEERQRGNFPDRFSGHQFPNYSSELNVNALLLGDSALYLCASSLPTSGGADEQFFGPGTRLTVL.

V is TRBV6-4 and J is TRBJ2-2; the match to TRBD1 covers 7 bases. The V gene's germline CDR1 is MRHNA and CDR2 SNTAGT. Trimming removed 6 bases from V and 2 bases from J; junction bases left unmatched: 9. The CDR3 totals 16 residues. CDR3 residues: CASSFAGTANTGELFF. CDR3 nucleotide sequence: TGTGCCAGCAGCTTCGCCGGGACAGCCAACACCGGGGAGCTGTTTTTT.

This chain links TRBV5-1 with TRBJ2-7; D might be TRBD1 (6 bases). Trimming left V 3 bases short and J 6 bases short, with 13 bases between. CDR3 length equals 13 residues. CDR1 and CDR2 (germline): SGHRS, YFSETQ. The CDR3 protein is CASSSRTVIEQYF. The CDR3 DNA follows: TGCGCCAGCAGCTCGAGGACAGTCATCGAGCAGTACTTC.

The chain links TRBV18 to TRBJ1-3; D gene ambiguous. The CDR3 sequence is 17 residues long. The germline gives CDR1 KGHSH, CDR2 LQKENI. V was pared by 0 bases and J by 0 bases, with 12 bases between. The CDR3: CASSPPEGFSSGNTIYF. CDR3 sequence (DNA): TGTGCCAGCTCACCACCGGAGGGTTTTAGCTCTGGAAACACCATATATTTT.

The chain combines TRBV3-1 (or the pseudogene TRBV3-2) with TRBJ1-5, with TRBD1 matching 9 bases. CDR1 and CDR2 (germline): LGHDT, YNNKEL (reference sequence). Trimming took 5 bases from V and 6 from J; bases not matched to a gene: 14. This CDR3 region has 17 residues. CDR3 sequence: CASSLKAGQGVSQPQHF. For the CDR3, the DNA is TGTGCCAGCAGCTTAAAGGCGGGACAGGGAGTGTCTCAGCCCCAGCATTTT.

There are a few counts of this clone. This rearrangement joins TRBV3-1 (or the pseudogene TRBV3-2) to TRBJ1-1; 10 bases match TRBD1. This CDR3 comprises 15 residues. CDR1 is LGHDT and CDR2 is YNNKEL in the germline V gene (reference sequence). With V trimmed by 3 bases and J by 6 bases, 7 bases remained unmatched. CDR3: CASSQGQGRGAEAFF. The CDR3 DNA follows: TGTGCCAGCAGCCAGGGACAGGGGAGAGGAGCTGAAGCTTTCTTT.

This chain links TRBV5-8 with TRBJ2-5; D remains unclear. CDR3 length: 13 amino acids. V was clipped by 2 bases and J by 5 bases, with 10 bases between them. Germline V gene lookup returns CDR1 SGHTS and CDR2 YDEGEE. CDR3 sequence: CASSLAAWETQYF. CDR3 bases: TGTGCCAGCAGCTTAGCTGCGTGGGAGACCCAGTACTTC.

The chain joins TRBV5-6 to TRBJ2-5, with 10 bases lining up with TRBD1. The ends lost 4 bases at V and 6 bases at J; junction bases unmatched: 15. The length of the CDR3 is 17 residues. CDR1 is SGHDT, CDR2 YYEEEE, per germline. CDR3 nucleotides: TGTGCCAGCAGCGTTGGGACAGGGGTACTAGCGCCGAAGACCCAGTACTTC. It is translated as CASSVGTGVLAPKTQYF. The complete variable domain, with remaining parts taken from reference TRBV5-6 and TRBJ2-5, reads DAGVTQSPTHLIKTRGQQVTLRCSPKSGHDTVSWYQQALGQGPQFIFQYYEEEERQRGNFPDRFSGHQFPNYSSELNVNALLLGDSALYLCASSVGTGVLAPKTQYFGPGTRLLVL.

V usage is TRBV4-1 and J usage is TRBJ2-3; 9 bases agree with TRBD2. The germline V gene has CDR1 MGHRA and CDR2 YSYEKL. The ends lost 0 bases at V and 5 bases at J; junction bases unmatched: 12. The CDR3 loop spans 18 amino acids. The CDR3 is CASSQDLSGGGAKDTQYF. DNA for the CDR3: TGCGCCAGCAGCCAAGACCTCTCCGGCGGGGGGGCAAAAGATACGCAGTATTTT.

The table lists this clone with a count of one. V is TRBV6-5 and J is TRBJ2-7; 7 bases align to TRBD1. This CDR3 has 13 amino acids. Germline-derived CDR1 and CDR2 are MNHEY and SVGAGI. After removal of 7 bases from V and 2 bases from J, the junction contained 5 bases not matched to a gene. CDR3 sequence reads: CASTVQGTYEQYV. CDR3 coding DNA: TGTGCCAGCACGGTACAGGGGACCTACGAGCAGTACGTC.

The chain combines TRBV3-1 (or the pseudogene TRBV3-2) with TRBJ1-2; D remains ambiguous. CDR3 length: 16 amino acids. Trimming cost V 0 bases and J 6 bases, with 17 bases left between them. The germline CDR1 and CDR2 sequences are LGHDT and YNNKEL (reference sequence). The CDR3 DNA reads TGTGCCAGCAGCCAAGAACCTTTGGCACCGATCGATGGCTACACCTTC. Translating gives CASSQEPLAPIDGYTF.

The rearrangement uses TRBV7-2 and TRBJ2-1; D unresolved. The length of the CDR3 is 15 residues. In germline, CDR1 is SGHTA, CDR2 FQGNSA. V dropped 1 base and J dropped 8 bases, with 15 bases sitting between them. This CDR3 reads CASSLGPSSGYEQFF. As DNA, the CDR3 is TGTGCCAGCAGCTTAGGCCCGTCTAGTGGTTATGAGCAGTTCTTC.

The gene calls are TRBV11-2 and TRBJ1-2, with unresolved D. The V and J ends lost 0 bases and 1 base respectively, with 9 bases between them. The CDR3 runs to 15 residues. The germline V gene encodes CDR1 SGHAT and CDR2 FQNNGV. The chain's CDR3 is CASSLEYGDNYGYTF. As DNA, the CDR3 is TGTGCCAGCAGCTTAGAGTACGGGGATAACTATGGCTACACCTTC.

This clone occurred once. V and J are TRBV4-2 and TRBJ2-1, with 9 bases that match TRBD2. Trimming took 1 base from V and 9 from J; bases not matched to a gene: 10. This CDR3 comprises 16 residues. The germline gives CDR1 LGHNA, CDR2 YNFKEQ. The CDR3 loop reads CASSQGGGGAGSEQFF. In nucleotides, the CDR3 is TGTGCCAGCAGCCAAGGTGGCGGGGGGGCCGGGAGTGAGCAGTTCTTC.

This clone was seen a single time. The gene calls are TRBV3-1 (or the pseudogene TRBV3-2) and TRBJ1-1; TRBD1 is a possible D gene (5 bases). Germline V gene sequence: CDR1 LGHDT, CDR2 YNNKEL (reference sequence). V was pared by 1 base and J by 6 bases, with 9 bases between. This CDR3 comprises 13 residues. CDR3 nucleotides: TGTGCCAGCAGCCAAGGGCAGGGTGCTGAAGCTTTCTTT. Translating gives CASSQGQGAEAFF.

The chain joins TRBV6-5 to TRBJ1-6; the match to TRBD1 covers 7 bases. The CDR3 extends over 14 amino acids. Trimming cost V 5 bases and J 6 bases; bases outside gene matches: 4. Looked up from germline, CDR1 is MNHEY and CDR2 is SVGAGI. For the CDR3, the DNA is TGTGCCAGCAGTAGGGACAGTAGTAATTCACCCCTCCACTTT. Amino acids: CASSRDSSNSPLHF.

This chain links TRBV5-1 with TRBJ2-7, with D perhaps matching TRBD2 (5 bases). CDR3 length equals 15 residues. V was pared by 0 bases and J by 3 bases, with 13 bases between. In germline, CDR1 is SGHRS, CDR2 YFSETQ. CDR3 sequence: CASSLGLAPLYEQYV. The CDR3, as DNA: TGCGCCAGCAGCTTGGGGCTAGCCCCCCTCTACGAGCAGTACGTC.

The rearrangement links TRBV18 to TRBJ1-2; 7 bases are a match to TRBD1. The CDR3 is 14 amino acids. V shed 2 bases, J shed 5 bases, and the junction held 5 bases outside the gene matches. Germline V lookup: CDR1 KGHSH, CDR2 LQKENI. As DNA, the CDR3 is TGTGCCAGCTCACCATTCGGACAGGATTATGGCTACACCTTC. It codes for CASSPFGQDYGYTF. The whole variable domain, filled in from reference TRBV18 and TRBJ1-2, reads NAGVMQNPRHLVRRRGQEARLRCSPMKGHSHVYWYRQLPEEGLKFMVYLQKENIIDESGMPKERFSAEFPKEGPSILRIQQVVRGDSAAYFCASSPFGQDYGYTFGSGTRLTVV.